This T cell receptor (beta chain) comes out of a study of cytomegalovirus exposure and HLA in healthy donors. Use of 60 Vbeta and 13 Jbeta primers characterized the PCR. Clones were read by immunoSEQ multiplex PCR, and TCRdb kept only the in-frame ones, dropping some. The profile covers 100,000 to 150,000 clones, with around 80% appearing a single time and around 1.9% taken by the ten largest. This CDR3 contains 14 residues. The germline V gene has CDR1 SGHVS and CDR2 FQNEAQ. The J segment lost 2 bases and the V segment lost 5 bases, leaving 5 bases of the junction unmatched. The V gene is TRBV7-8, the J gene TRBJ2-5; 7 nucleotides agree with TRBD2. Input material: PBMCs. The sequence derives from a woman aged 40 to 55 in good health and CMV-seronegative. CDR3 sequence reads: CASSPGGLQETQYF. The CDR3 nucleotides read TGTGCCAGCAGCCCGGGAGGACTTCAAGAGACCCAGTACTTC. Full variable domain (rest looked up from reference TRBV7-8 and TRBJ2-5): GAGVSQSPRYKVAKRGQDVALRCDPISGHVSLFWYQQALGQGPEFLTYFQNEAQLDKSGLPSDRFFAERPEGSVSTLKIQRTQQEDSAVYLCASSPGGLQETQYFGPGTRLLVL.